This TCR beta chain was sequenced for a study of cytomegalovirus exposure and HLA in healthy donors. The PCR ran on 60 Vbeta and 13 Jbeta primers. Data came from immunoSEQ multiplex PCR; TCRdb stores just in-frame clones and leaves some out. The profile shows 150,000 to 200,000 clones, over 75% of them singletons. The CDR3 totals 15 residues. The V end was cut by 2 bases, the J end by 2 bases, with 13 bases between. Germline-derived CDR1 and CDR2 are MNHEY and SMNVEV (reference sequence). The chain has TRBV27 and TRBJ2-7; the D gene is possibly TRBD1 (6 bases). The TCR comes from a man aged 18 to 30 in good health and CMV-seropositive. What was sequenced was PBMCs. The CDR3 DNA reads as TGTGCCAGCAGTTTAGGGGGCGGACGTGCCTACGAGCAGTACTTC. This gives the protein CASSLGGGRAYEQYF.